One sample yielded the 30 T cell receptor beta chains listed below, sequenced in a study of blood T cell repertoires in COVID-19. Profiled with immunoSEQ multiplex PCR; TCRdb holds only in-frame clones, not every one. The sample carries around 330,000 clones, 90% recorded once. Sequenced material: PBMCs or T cells enriched from blood (not recorded which). These receptors came from a man in his sixties who had recovered from COVID-19.

Only one count was recorded for this clone. The chain is built from TRBV7-3 and TRBJ2-4, with 7 positions matching TRBD1. The CDR3 is 14 amino acids. CDR1 SGHTA and CDR2 FQGTGA come from the germline V gene. V gave up 2 bases and J gave up 9 bases; unmatched junction bases: 7. The CDR3 loop reads CASSLGAGGSIQYF. The CDR3 DNA is TGTGCCAGCAGCTTAGGGGCAGGGGGTAGCATTCAGTACTTC.

This chain connects TRBV5-1 to TRBJ2-2; tentatively, D is TRBD1 (6 bases). CDR3 size: 12 residues. Trimming pared 8 bases from V and 5 bases from J, leaving 10 bases between. Per germline, CDR1 SGHRS and CDR2 YFSETQ. The CDR3: CASQGLTGELFF. The DNA for the CDR3 is TGCGCCAGTCAGGGGCTGACCGGGGAGCTGTTTTTT.

V is TRBV6-5 and J is TRBJ2-1; D is unresolved. Trimming pared 5 bases from V and 0 bases from J, leaving 8 bases between. CDR3 length: 14 amino acids. The germline CDR1 and CDR2 sequences are MNHEY and SVGAGI. The CDR3 here is CASSQQSSYNEQFF. In DNA, the CDR3 is TGTGCCAGCAGTCAACAAAGCTCCTACAATGAGCAGTTCTTC.

The gene calls are TRBV27 and TRBJ1-2; D is perhaps TRBD1 (6 bases). The V gene's germline CDR1 is MNHEY and CDR2 SMNVEV (reference sequence). The CDR3 covers 14 residues. V shed 5 bases and J shed 4 bases, with 14 bases lying between them. Here the CDR3 DNA reads TGTGCCAGCAGTCTCGGACAGAACCGCTATGGCTACACCTTC. Translating it yields CASSLGQNRYGYTF.

This chain uses TRBV6-5 with TRBJ2-5; TRBD2 matches at 11 bases. The CDR3 runs to 15 residues. Germline-derived CDR1 and CDR2 are MNHEY and SVGAGI. The V gene end was trimmed by 6 bases and the J gene end by 5 bases; junction bases not matched to a gene: 8. This CDR3 reads CASRRGTSGGETQYF. DNA for the CDR3: TGTGCCAGCAGGCGAGGGACTAGCGGTGGGGAGACCCAGTACTTC.

The rearrangement joins TRBV10-3 to TRBJ2-3, with a tentative D call TRBD2 (6 bases). Germline V gene data show CDR1 as ENHRY and CDR2 as SYGVKD. The CDR3 totals 14 residues. V was cut by 4 bases and J by 0 bases, with 8 bases left in between. This chain's CDR3 is CAISVSGSTDTQYF. The CDR3 nucleotides read TGTGCCATCAGTGTAAGCGGGAGCACAGATACGCAGTATTTT.

CDR3 coding DNA: TGTGCCAGCAGCCAGGGGGCCGGCAATCAGCCCCAGCATTTT. Encoded protein: CASSQGAGNQPQHF. The chain links TRBV3-1 (or the pseudogene TRBV3-2) to TRBJ1-5; TRBD1 might be the D (6 bases). V was pared by 3 bases and J by 2 bases, with 8 bases between. Looked up from germline, CDR1 is LGHDT and CDR2 is YNNKEL (reference sequence). The CDR3 runs 14 residues.

In this sample, this clone turned up once. V is TRBV30 and J is TRBJ1-5; D is uncertain. V lost 3 bases and J lost 0, with 12 bases in between. CDR3 length: 15 amino acids. Germline V CDR1 and CDR2: GTSNPN, SVGIG (reference sequence). The CDR3 DNA sequence: TGTGCCTGGAGCCCCGAGCTACTTAGCAATCAGCCCCAGCATTTT. It codes for CAWSPELLSNQPQHF.

The J gene is TRBJ1-5, the V gene TRBV7-9; no definite D call. V dropped 4 bases and J dropped 5 bases, with 9 bases sitting between them. Germline lookup yields CDR1 SEHNR and CDR2 FQNEAQ (reference sequence). This CDR3 spans 13 amino acids. CDR3 loop: CASSYSRDQPQHF. In nucleotides, the CDR3 is TGTGCCAGCAGCTACTCCCGGGATCAGCCCCAGCATTTT.

The chain links TRBV19 to TRBJ1-5, with 8 bases that match TRBD1. The V and J ends lost 4 bases and 2 bases, in that order; junction bases with no gene match: 4. This CDR3 has 15 amino acids. Germline loops: CDR1 LNHDA, CDR2 SQIVND (reference sequence). Here the CDR3 reads CASSKPGQGNQPQHF. Written as DNA, the CDR3 is TGTGCCAGTAGTAAGCCGGGACAGGGCAATCAGCCCCAGCATTTT.

The chain carries TRBV6-2 or TRBV6-3 and TRBJ1-1, with 7 bases matching TRBD1. This CDR3 contains 11 residues. Germline V gives CDR1 MNHEY, CDR2 SVGEGT. With V trimmed by 6 bases and J by 9 bases, 4 bases remained unmatched. CDR3 nucleotides: TGTGCCAGCAGCAAGGGACAGAAAGCTTTCTTT. Translation: CASSKGQKAFF.

The rearrangement links TRBV5-1 to TRBJ1-1, with D possibly matching TRBD1 (5 bases). CDR1 and CDR2 (germline): SGHRS, YFSETQ. There are 15 residues in the CDR3. Trimming removed 0 bases from V and 0 bases from J, with 9 bases in between. The CDR3 is CASSLGAGMNTEAFF. The CDR3 DNA reads as TGCGCCAGCAGCTTGGGGGCAGGGATGAACACTGAAGCTTTCTTT.

This sequence joins TRBV5-1 and TRBJ2-5; possible D gene TRBD2, 5 bases. CDR3 length equals 15 residues. The V and J ends lost 5 bases and 5 bases respectively, with 19 bases between them. Germline loops: CDR1 SGHRS, CDR2 YFSETQ. CDR3 nucleotide sequence: TGCGCCAGCAGAAAGGACGGGGTACGAGGGGAGACCCAGTACTTC. The encoded protein is CASRKDGVRGETQYF.

V usage is TRBV19 and J usage is TRBJ2-2; 10 bases fit TRBD1. CDR1 and CDR2 from the germline V gene are LNHDA and SQIVND (reference sequence). The CDR3 sequence is 15 residues long. V lost 9 bases and J lost 5; bases outside the gene matches: 9. The CDR3 here is CASKKGQGPTGELFF. Here the CDR3 DNA reads TGTGCCAGCAAGAAGGGACAGGGGCCGACCGGGGAGCTGTTTTTT.

The chain links TRBV6-5 to TRBJ2-5; 14 nucleotides line up with TRBD2. CDR1 and CDR2 (germline): MNHEY, SVGAGI. CDR3 length equals 13 residues. With 5 bases clipped from V and 11 bases from J, the junction kept 4 bases outside the gene matches. Written as DNA, the CDR3 is TGTGCCAGCAGTCCCCGACTAGCGGGGGGGCAGTACTTC. Translated, it gives CASSPRLAGGQYF.

V gene TRBV4-3 combines with J gene TRBJ1-2; no definite D call. With 3 bases removed from V and 7 bases from J, the gap between germline ends came to 21 bases. CDR1 and CDR2 (germline): LGHNA, YSLEER. This CDR3 comprises 16 residues. CDR3 protein: CASSQMEPDSVAGYTF. CDR3 in DNA: TGCGCCAGCAGCCAGATGGAGCCGGATTCGGTCGCTGGCTACACCTTC.

This clone was seen once. The gene calls are TRBV23-1 and TRBJ1-5; 9 nucleotides match TRBD1. TRBV23-1 counts as an open reading frame of uncertain function. V lost 1 base and J lost 7; bases outside the gene matches: 26. CDR3 length: 22 residues. For the CDR3, the DNA is TGCGCCAGCAGTCAATTATTGAGGACAGGGGATTTGATTTATCATCCGAGACAGCCCCAGCATTTT. Amino acid sequence: CASSQLLRTGDLIYHPRQPQHF.

This chain connects TRBV19 to TRBJ1-3, with D possibly TRBD1 on 5 matching bases. Germline V gene data show CDR1 as LNHDA and CDR2 as SQIVND (reference sequence). V was cut by 8 bases and J by 2 bases, with 16 bases left in between. The length of the CDR3 is 15 residues. CDR3 loop: CASAPRGLTGNTIYF. CDR3 coding DNA: TGTGCCAGTGCCCCGCGGGGACTAACTGGAAACACCATATATTTT.

This rearrangement joins TRBV19 to TRBJ1-2, with 9 nucleotides matching TRBD1. Germline loops: CDR1 LNHDA, CDR2 SQIVND (reference sequence). CDR3 size: 17 residues. The J segment lost 3 bases and the V segment lost 3 bases, leaving 11 bases of the junction unmatched. The CDR3 spells CASSILPGTGYDYGYTF. The CDR3 bases are TGTGCCAGTAGTATTCTCCCAGGGACAGGGTATGACTATGGCTACACCTTC.

The chain employs TRBV6-5 and TRBJ1-2, with 9 bases aligning to TRBD1. Germline V CDR1 and CDR2: MNHEY, SVGAGI. This CDR3 comprises 15 residues. Trimming took 0 bases from V and 3 from J; bases not matched to a gene: 2. The chain's CDR3 is CASSYSTGGHYGYTF. The CDR3 DNA follows: TGTGCCAGCAGTTACTCGACAGGGGGTCACTATGGCTACACCTTC.

V gene TRBV9 combines with J gene TRBJ1-6, with 9 nucleotides matching TRBD1. V was clipped by 2 bases and J by 9 bases; unmatched bases: 3. CDR1 and CDR2 (germline): SGDLS, YYNGEE. CDR3 length equals 14 residues. In nucleotides, the CDR3 is TGTGCCAGCAGCGTTACGGACAGGGGTTCACCCCTCCACTTT. This encodes CASSVTDRGSPLHF.

The rearrangement links TRBV25-1 to TRBJ2-6; D may be TRBD2 (6 bases). Germline assignment: CDR1 MGHDK and CDR2 SYGVNS. This CDR3 region has 16 residues. V was pared by 1 base and J by 2 bases, with 9 bases between. The CDR3 region is CASSEFIAAGANVLTF. As DNA, the CDR3 is TGTGCCAGCAGTGAATTTATAGCGGCTGGGGCCAACGTCCTGACTTTC.

The chain carries TRBV3-1 (or the pseudogene TRBV3-2) and TRBJ1-2; possibly TRBD1 for D (5 bases). Per germline, CDR1 LGHDT and CDR2 YNNKEL (reference sequence). The CDR3 has 15 amino acids. The germline V and J ends were trimmed by 3 bases and 1 base, with 12 bases remaining between them. DNA of the CDR3: TGTGCCAGCAGCCACGCCACAGGTTTTAACTATGGCTACACCTTC. This translates into CASSHATGFNYGYTF.

The chain has TRBV24-1 and TRBJ2-1; possibly TRBD1 for D (7 bases). This CDR3 is built from 17 residues. Trimming took 4 bases from V and 3 from J, leaving 18 bases between them. The germline V gene has CDR1 KGHDR and CDR2 SFDVKD. This CDR3 is CATSDPEGALHYNEQFF. The CDR3 region has the DNA TGTGCCACCAGTGACCCGGAGGGGGCCCTCCACTACAATGAGCAGTTCTTC.

The chain employs TRBV7-2 and TRBJ2-5; D gene unclear. CDR3 length: 12 amino acids. The V and J ends lost 5 bases and 5 bases respectively, with 9 bases between them. The germline V gene encodes CDR1 SGHTA and CDR2 FQGNSA. The CDR3: CASSPIVETQYF. CDR3 in DNA: TGTGCCAGCAGCCCAATTGTGGAGACCCAGTACTTC.

The rearrangement joins TRBV2 to TRBJ2-3; maybe TRBD2 (5 bases). Trimming left V 6 bases short and J 2 bases short, with 12 bases between. Germline-derived CDR1 and CDR2 are SNHLY and FYNNEI. This CDR3 spans 14 amino acids. CDR3: CASRRGQTTDTQYF. As DNA, the CDR3 is TGTGCCAGCAGGAGAGGGCAGACCACAGATACGCAGTATTTT.

J is TRBJ2-2 and V is TRBV6-5; 7 bases align to TRBD1. The germline CDR1 and CDR2 sequences are MNHEY and SVGAGI. Trimming at V came to 2 bases and at J to 3 bases, leaving 3 bases not matched to a gene. CDR3 size: 15 residues. DNA of the CDR3: TGTGCCAGCAGTTACGGGACAGCACACACCGGGGAGCTGTTTTTT. Translation: CASSYGTAHTGELFF.

This chain joins TRBV25-1 and TRBJ1-1, with D maybe TRBD1 (6 bases). The germline CDR1 and CDR2 sequences are MGHDK and SYGVNS. CDR3 length: 12 amino acids. V was shortened by 6 bases and J by 4 bases, with 9 bases between the two germline ends. The CDR3 DNA sequence: TGTGCCAGCAGGGGGGCGTTCACTGAAGCTTTCTTT. Protein product: CASRGAFTEAFF.

Of note for this clone: Relative to the germline gene, one junction end is altered; a read error may explain this. The rearrangement joins TRBV4-1 to TRBJ2-7; D might be TRBD2 (5 bases). The CDR3 covers 15 residues. Germline V gives CDR1 MGHRA, CDR2 YSYEKL. The CDR3 here is CASSQDPLAQKRSHF. CDR3 DNA: TGCGCCAGCAGCCAAGATCCCCTAGCCCAAAAGAGATCACACTTC.

The V gene is TRBV5-4, the J gene TRBJ2-3; 9 bases are shared with TRBD2. Germline CDR1 is SGHNT and CDR2 is YYREEE (reference sequence). V lost 3 bases and J lost 2; bases outside the gene matches: 4. The CDR3 length is 15 residues. Here the CDR3 DNA reads TGTGCCAGCAGCTCAATAGCGGGAGACACAGATACGCAGTATTTT. The encoded protein is CASSSIAGDTDTQYF.